The T cell receptor beta chain under discussion was sequenced for a study of cytomegalovirus exposure and HLA in healthy donors. Study findings and constraints: Previous analysis showed most TCR beta V segments were productive about 90% or about 30% of the time. Relative to the approximately 700-donor mean, N-insertions were reportedly fewer in an Asian-associated ancestry cluster in a later analysis.

Concerning this clone itself: The antigen remains unidentified.

Primers for the PCR totalled 60 Vbeta and 13 Jbeta. Generated by immunoSEQ multiplex PCR, the TCRdb table keeps only in-frame clones and is missing some. The repertoire holds more than 90,000 clones, with 55% to 70% as singletons. Sequenced input: PBMCs. This receptor was identified in a woman aged 25 to 39 in good health and CMV-seronegative.

Here the CDR3 reads CASSGRQGEYVEKLFF. As DNA, the CDR3 is TGTGCCAGTAGTGGCCGACAGGGGGAATATGTTGAAAAACTGTTTTTT. The chain uses TRBV19 and TRBJ1-4; TRBD1 matches at 9 bases. Germline CDR1 reads LNHDA; CDR2 reads SQIVND (reference sequence). The J segment lost 7 bases and the V segment lost 5 bases, leaving 11 bases of the junction unmatched. The CDR3 totals 16 residues.